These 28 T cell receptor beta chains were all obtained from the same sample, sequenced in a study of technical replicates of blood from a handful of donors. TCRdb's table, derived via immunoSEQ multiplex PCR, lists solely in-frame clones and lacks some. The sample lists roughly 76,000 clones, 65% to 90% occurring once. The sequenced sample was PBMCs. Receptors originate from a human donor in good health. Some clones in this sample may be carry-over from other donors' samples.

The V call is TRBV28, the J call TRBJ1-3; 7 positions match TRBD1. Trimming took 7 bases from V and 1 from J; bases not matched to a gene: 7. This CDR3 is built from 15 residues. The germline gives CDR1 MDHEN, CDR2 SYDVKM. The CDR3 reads CASTEGASSGNTIYF. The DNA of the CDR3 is TGTGCCAGCACGGAGGGGGCATCATCTGGAAACACCATATATTTT.

CDR3 DNA: TGTGCCAGCAGCGTAGGGGGCGTCTCCTACGAGCAGTACTTC. It codes for CASSVGGVSYEQYF. This sequence joins TRBV9 and TRBJ2-7; D possibly corresponds to TRBD1 (5 bases). This CDR3 is built from 14 residues. Germline V lookup: CDR1 SGDLS, CDR2 YYNGEE. V was shortened by 0 bases and J by 0 bases, with 7 bases between the two germline ends.

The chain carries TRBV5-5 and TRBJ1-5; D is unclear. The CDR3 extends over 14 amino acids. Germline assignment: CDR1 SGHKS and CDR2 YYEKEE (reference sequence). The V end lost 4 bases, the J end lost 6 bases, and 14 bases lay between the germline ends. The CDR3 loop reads CASSTDGVSQPQHF. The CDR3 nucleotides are TGTGCCAGCAGCACCGACGGAGTTTCTCAGCCCCAGCATTTT. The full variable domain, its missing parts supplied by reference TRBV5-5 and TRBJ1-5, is DAGVTQSPTHLIKTRGQQVTLRCSPISGHKSVSWYQQVLGQGPQFIFQYYEKEERGRGNFPDRFSARQFPNYSSELNVNALLLGDSALYLCASSTDGVSQPQHFGDGTRLSIL.

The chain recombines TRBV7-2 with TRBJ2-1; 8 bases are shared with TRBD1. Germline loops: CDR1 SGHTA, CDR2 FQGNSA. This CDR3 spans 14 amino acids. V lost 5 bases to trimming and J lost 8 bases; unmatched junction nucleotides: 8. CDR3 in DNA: TGTGCCAGCAGCAATGGACAGGGAAGGGATGAGCAGTTCTTC. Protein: CASSNGQGRDEQFF.

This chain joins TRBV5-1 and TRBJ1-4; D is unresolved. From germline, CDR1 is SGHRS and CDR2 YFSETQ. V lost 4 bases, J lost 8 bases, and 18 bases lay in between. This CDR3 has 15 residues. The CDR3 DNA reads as TGCGCCAGCAGCCCGGCGCGCGGGGTTGGAGAAAAACTGTTTTTT. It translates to CASSPARGVGEKLFF. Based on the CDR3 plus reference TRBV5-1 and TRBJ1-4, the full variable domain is KAGVTQTPRYLIKTRGQQVTLSCSPISGHRSVSWYQQTPGQGLQFLFEYFSETQRNKGNFPGRFSGRQFSNSRSEMNVSTLELGDSALYLCASSPARGVGEKLFFGSGTQLSVL.

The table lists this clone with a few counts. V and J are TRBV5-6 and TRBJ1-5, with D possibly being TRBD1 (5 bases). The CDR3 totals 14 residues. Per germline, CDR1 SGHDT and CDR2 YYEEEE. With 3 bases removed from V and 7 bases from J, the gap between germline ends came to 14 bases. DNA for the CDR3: TGTGCCAGCAGCTCATCAGGGATAGGGCAGCCCCAGCATTTT. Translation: CASSSSGIGQPQHF.

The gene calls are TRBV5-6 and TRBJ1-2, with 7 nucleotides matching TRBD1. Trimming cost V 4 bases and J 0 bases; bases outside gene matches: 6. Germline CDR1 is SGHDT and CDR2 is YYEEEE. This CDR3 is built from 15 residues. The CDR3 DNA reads TGTGCCAGCAGCCCTCCGACAGGGACTAACTATGGCTACACCTTC. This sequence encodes CASSPPTGTNYGYTF.

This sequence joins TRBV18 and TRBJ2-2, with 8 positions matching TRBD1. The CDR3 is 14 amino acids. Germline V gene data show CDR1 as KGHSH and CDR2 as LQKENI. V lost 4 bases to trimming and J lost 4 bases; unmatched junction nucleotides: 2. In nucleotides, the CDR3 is TGTGCCAGCTCACAGGACAGGGTCACCGGGGAGCTGTTTTTT. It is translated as CASSQDRVTGELFF.

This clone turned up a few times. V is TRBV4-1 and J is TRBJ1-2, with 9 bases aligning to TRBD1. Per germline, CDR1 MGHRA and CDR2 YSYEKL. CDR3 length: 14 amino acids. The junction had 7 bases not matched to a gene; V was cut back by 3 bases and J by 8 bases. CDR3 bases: TGCGCCAGCAGCCAGGAGGGGACAGGGCGCGGCTACACCTTC. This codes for CASSQEGTGRGYTF.

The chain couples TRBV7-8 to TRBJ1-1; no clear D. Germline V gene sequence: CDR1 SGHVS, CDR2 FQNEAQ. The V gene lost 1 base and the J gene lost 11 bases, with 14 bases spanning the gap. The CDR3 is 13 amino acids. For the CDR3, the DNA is TGTGCCAGCAGCTTAGGAGGGCAGGTGGGGGCTTTCTTT. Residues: CASSLGGQVGAFF.

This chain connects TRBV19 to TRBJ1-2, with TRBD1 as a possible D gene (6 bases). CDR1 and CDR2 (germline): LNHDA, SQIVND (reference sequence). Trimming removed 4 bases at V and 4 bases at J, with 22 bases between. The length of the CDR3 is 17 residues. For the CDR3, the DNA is TGTGCCAGTAGTAGGGACAACATAGGGCCCGATGGCTATGGCTACACCTTC. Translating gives CASSRDNIGPDGYGYTF.

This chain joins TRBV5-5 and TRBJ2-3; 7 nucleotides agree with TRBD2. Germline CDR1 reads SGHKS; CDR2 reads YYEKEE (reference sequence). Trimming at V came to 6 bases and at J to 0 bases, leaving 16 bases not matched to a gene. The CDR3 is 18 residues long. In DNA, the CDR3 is TGTGCCAGCACCCGACCCCGGGAGGCCAGCTCTAGCACAGATACGCAGTATTTT. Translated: CASTRPREASSSTDTQYF.

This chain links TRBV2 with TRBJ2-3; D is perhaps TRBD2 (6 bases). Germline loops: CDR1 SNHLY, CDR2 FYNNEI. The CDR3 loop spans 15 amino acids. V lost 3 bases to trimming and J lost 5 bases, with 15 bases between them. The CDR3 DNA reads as TGTGCCAGCAGTGATTCGGGGGACGGGAGAGATACGCAGTATTTT. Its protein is CASSDSGDGRDTQYF.

The CDR3 region has the DNA TGTGCCAGCAGCTTAGGCACCGATAAGGGGAATGAGCAGTTCTTC. This codes for CASSLGTDKGNEQFF. The chain joins TRBV7-2 to TRBJ2-1; possible D gene TRBD1, 5 bases. Per germline, CDR1 SGHTA and CDR2 FQGNSA. This CDR3 spans 15 amino acids. Trimming took 1 base from V and 7 from J, leaving 14 bases between them.

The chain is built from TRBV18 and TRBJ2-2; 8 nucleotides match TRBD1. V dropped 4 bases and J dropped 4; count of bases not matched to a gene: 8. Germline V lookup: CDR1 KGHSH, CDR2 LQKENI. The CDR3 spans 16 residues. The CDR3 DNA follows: TGTGCCAGCTCACTTTACGACAGGGGAGTCACCGGGGAGCTGTTTTTT. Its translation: CASSLYDRGVTGELFF.

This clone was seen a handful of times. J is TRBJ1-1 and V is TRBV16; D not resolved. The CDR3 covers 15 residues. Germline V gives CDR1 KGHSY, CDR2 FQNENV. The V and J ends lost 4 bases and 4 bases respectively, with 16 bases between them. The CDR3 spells CASSPNSKLGTEAFF. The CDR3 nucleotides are TGTGCCAGCAGCCCGAATTCGAAACTTGGCACTGAAGCTTTCTTT.

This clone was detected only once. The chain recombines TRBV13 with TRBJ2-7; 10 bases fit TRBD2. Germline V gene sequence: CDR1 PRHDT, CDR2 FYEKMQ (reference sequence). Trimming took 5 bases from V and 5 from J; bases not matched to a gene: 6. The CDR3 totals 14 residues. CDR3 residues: CASSTASGSDEQYF. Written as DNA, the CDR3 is TGTGCCAGCAGCACGGCTAGCGGGAGTGACGAGCAGTACTTC.

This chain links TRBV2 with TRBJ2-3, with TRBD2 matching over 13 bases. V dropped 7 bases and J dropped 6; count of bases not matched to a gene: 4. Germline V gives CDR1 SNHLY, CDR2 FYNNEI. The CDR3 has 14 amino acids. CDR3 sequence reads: CASTRLAGGDTQYF. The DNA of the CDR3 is TGTGCCAGCACGCGACTAGCGGGGGGCGATACGCAGTATTTT.

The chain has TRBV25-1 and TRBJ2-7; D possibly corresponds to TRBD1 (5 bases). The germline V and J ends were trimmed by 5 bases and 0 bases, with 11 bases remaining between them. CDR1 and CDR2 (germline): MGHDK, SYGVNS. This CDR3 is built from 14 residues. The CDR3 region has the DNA TGTGCCAGCAGTTCCTTGGACACCTCCTACGAGCAGTACTTC. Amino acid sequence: CASSSLDTSYEQYF.

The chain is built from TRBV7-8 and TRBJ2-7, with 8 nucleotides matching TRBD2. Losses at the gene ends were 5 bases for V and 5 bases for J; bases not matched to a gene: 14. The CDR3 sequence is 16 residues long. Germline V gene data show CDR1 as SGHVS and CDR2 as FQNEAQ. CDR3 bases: TGTGCCAGCAGCCCGCAAGCGGGAGAGGCATCCCACGAGCAGTACTTC. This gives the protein CASSPQAGEASHEQYF.

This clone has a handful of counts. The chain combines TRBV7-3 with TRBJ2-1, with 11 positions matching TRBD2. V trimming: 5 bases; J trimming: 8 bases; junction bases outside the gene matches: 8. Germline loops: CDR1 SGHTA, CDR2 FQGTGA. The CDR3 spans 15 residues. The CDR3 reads CASSARLAGWDEQFF. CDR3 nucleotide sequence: TGTGCCAGCAGCGCTCGACTAGCGGGGTGGGATGAGCAGTTCTTC.

In DNA form, the CDR3 reads TGTGCCACCAGCAGAGCGGAGAGAGGGAGTCAGCCCCAGCATTTT. Its translation is CATSRAERGSQPQHF. The chain is built from TRBV15 and TRBJ1-5; D is ambiguous. Trimming cost V 1 base and J 6 bases, with 13 bases left between them. The germline gives CDR1 LNHNV, CDR2 YYDKDF (reference sequence). There are 15 residues in the CDR3.

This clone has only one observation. The CDR3 coding sequence is TGTGCCAGCTCACCTTGGACAGGGAACTATGGCTACACCTTC. Protein: CASSPWTGNYGYTF. This rearrangement joins TRBV18 to TRBJ1-2; 8 nucleotides align to TRBD1. This CDR3 comprises 14 residues. V shed 3 bases, J shed 2 bases, and the junction held 2 bases outside the gene matches. Germline CDR1 is KGHSH and CDR2 is LQKENI.

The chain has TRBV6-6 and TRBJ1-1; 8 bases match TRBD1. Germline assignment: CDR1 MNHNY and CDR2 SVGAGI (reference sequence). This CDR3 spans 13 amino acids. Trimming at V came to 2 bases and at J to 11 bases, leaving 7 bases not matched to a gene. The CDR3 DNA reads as TGTGCCAGCAGTTACGGACAGGGAGGCTCCGCTTTCTTT. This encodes CASSYGQGGSAFF.

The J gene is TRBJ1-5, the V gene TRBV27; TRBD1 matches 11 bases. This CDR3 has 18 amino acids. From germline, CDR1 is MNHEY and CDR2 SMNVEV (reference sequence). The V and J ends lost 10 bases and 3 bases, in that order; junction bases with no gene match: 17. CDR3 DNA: TGTGCCAACCCAATCGGACAGGGGGCGATTGGGTCCAATCAGCCCCAGCATTTT. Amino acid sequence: CANPIGQGAIGSNQPQHF.

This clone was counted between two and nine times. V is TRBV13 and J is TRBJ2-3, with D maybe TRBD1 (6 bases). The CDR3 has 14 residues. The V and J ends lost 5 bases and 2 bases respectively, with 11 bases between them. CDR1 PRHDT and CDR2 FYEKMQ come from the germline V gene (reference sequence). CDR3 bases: TGTGCCAGCAGCGGCCGGGACACCACAGATACGCAGTATTTT. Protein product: CASSGRDTTDTQYF. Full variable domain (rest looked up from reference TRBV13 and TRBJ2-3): AAGVIQSPRHLIKEKRETATLKCYPIPRHDTVYWYQQGPGQDPQFLISFYEKMQSDKGSIPDRFSAQQFSDYHSELNMSSLELGDSALYFCASSGRDTTDTQYFGPGTRLTVL.

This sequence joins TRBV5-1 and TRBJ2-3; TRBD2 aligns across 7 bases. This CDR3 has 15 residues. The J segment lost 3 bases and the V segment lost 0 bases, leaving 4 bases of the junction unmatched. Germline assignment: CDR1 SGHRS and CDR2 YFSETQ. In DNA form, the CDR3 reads TGCGCCAGCAGCTTGGTTGCGGGGGTGACAGATACGCAGTATTTT. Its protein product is CASSLVAGVTDTQYF.

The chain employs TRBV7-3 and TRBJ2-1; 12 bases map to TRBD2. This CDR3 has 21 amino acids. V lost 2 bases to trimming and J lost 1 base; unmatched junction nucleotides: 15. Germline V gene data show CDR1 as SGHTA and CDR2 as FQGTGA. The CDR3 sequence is CASSLYHLAGGLSGSYNEQFF. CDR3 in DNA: TGTGCCAGCAGCTTATATCACCTAGCGGGGGGGCTCTCTGGGTCCTACAATGAGCAGTTCTTC.